This T cell receptor (beta chain) originates from a study of regulatory T cells in long-lasting Graves disease. Germline V gene lookup returns CDR1 SGHNT and CDR2 YENEEA. CDR3 length: 13 amino acids. V was cut by 5 bases and J by 4 bases, with 11 bases left in between. Overall study results and limits: New patients shared 966 public clonotypes, and persistent patients shared more, with 2,500 to 3,000. Segments TRBV28, TRBJ1-2 and TRBJ2-5 showed preferential usage in persistent disease.

This clonotype was detected a few times. Its antigen is unknown. Time point: newly diagnosed GD, antithyroid drugs for less than 3 months. The authors made the TCR library using RNA they extracted from PBMCs. Researchers made TCR beta libraries by using iRepertoire HTBI primers and running Arm-PCR on CDR3 regions. TCRdb re-derived calls from the multiplex PCR reads in MiXCR, one entry per CDR3 protein. The table lists around 330,000 distinct CDR3 sequences, 18% of them singletons. This specimen was peripheral blood mononuclear cells (PBMCs), taken at new diagnosis, from a patient treated with antithyroid drugs. The chain couples TRBV11-3 to TRBJ1-1; D is undetermined. The clonotype originates from a female donor with Graves disease. CDR3 loop: CASSPNGPTEAFF. The CDR3 coding sequence is TGTGCCAGCAGCCCTAATGGACCCACTGAAGCTTTCTTT.